A single T cell receptor (beta chain) is shown here with its context. Generated by immunoSEQ multiplex PCR, the TCRdb table keeps only in-frame clones and is missing some. The repertoire holds tens of thousands of clones, with around 86% as singletons. This sample was included in a study of OX40 agonist ivuxolimab in advanced cancers. The material was CD4+ or CD8+ T cells sorted from blood, obtained in a trial of the OX40 agonist ivuxolimab. The receptor was derived from an adult with an advanced solid tumor such as melanoma, head and neck, liver or kidney cancer.

Here the CDR3 DNA reads TGCGCCAGCAGCTTGGGCTCAGAGGGGAATGAGCAGTTCTTC. As protein: CASSLGSEGNEQFF. V and J are TRBV5-1 and TRBJ2-1, with D perhaps assigned TRBD1 or TRBD2 (5 bases each). Germline V gene sequence: CDR1 SGHRS, CDR2 YFSETQ. The CDR3 totals 14 residues. V was shortened by 0 bases and J by 7 bases, with 11 bases between the two germline ends.